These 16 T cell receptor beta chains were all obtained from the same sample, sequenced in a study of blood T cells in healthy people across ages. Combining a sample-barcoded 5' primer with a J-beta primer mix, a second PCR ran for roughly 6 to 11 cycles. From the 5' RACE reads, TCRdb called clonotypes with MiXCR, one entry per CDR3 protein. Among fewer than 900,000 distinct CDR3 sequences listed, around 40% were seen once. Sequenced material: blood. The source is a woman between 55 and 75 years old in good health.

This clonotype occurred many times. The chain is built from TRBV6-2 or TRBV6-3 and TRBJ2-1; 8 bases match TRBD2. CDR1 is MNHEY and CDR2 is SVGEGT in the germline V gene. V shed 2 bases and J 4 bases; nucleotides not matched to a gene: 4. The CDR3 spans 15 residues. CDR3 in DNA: TGTGCCAGCAGTTACGCGGGGGGCCGGTACAATGAGCAGTTCTTC. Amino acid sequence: CASSYAGGRYNEQFF.

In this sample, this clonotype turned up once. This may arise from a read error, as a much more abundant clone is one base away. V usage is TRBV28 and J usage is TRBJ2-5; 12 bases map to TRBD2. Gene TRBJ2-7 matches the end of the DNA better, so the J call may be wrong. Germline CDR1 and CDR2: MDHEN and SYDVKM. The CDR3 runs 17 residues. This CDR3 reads CASVPGGLAGGSSEQYF. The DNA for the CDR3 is TGTGCCAGCGTGCCGGGGGGACTAGCGGGTGGGTCCTCCGAGCAGTACTTC.

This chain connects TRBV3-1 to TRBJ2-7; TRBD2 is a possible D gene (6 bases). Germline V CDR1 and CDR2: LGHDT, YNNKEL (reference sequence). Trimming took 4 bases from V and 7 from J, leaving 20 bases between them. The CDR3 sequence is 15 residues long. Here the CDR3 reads CASSRIPGLENEQYF. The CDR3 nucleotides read TGTGCCAGCAGCCGAATACCGGGACTCGAAAATGAGCAGTACTTC.

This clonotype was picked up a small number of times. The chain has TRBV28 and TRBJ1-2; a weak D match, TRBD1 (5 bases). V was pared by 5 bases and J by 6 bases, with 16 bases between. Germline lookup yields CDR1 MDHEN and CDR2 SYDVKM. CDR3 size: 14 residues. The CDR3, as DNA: TGTGCCAGCAGTACCCCGAGAGGGGTAAATGGCTACACCTTC. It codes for CASSTPRGVNGYTF.

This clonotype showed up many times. For the CDR3, the DNA is TGTGCCAGCAGCTTAGCGGGGGGAGATACGCAGTATTTT. Translating it yields CASSLAGGDTQYF. The chain recombines TRBV7-2 with TRBJ2-3; D may be TRBD2 (6 bases). With 0 bases removed from V and 5 bases from J, the gap between germline ends came to 6 bases. The CDR3 length is 13 residues. The germline V gene encodes CDR1 SGHTA and CDR2 FQGNSA.

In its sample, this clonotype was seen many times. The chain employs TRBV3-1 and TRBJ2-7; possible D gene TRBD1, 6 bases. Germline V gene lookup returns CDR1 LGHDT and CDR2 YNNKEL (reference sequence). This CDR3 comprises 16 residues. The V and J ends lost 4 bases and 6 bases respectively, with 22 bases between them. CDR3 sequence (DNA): TGTGCCAGCAGCCCCTCCGACCGGAACAGGGACGGCGAGCAGTACTTC. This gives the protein CASSPSDRNRDGEQYF.

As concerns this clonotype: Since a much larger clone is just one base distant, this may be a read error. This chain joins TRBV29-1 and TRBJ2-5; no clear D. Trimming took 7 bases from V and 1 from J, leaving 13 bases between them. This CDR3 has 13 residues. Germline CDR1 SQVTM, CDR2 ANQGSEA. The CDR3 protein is CSAKEVRQETQYF. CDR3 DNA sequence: TGCAGCGCCAAAGAGGTACGCCAAGAGACCCAGTACTTC.

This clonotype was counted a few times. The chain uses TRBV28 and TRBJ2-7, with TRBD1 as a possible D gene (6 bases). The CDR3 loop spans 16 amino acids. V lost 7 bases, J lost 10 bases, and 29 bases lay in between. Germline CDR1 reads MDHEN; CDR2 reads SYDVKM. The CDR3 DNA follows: TGTGCCAGCACCCCCACGTGGGGGACACTGAAAGAGGCCCAGTACTTC. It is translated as CASTPTWGTLKEAQYF. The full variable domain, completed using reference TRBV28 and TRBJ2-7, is DVKVTQSSRYLVKRTGEKVFLECVQDMDHENMFWYRQDPGLGLRLIYFSYDVKMKEKGDIPEGYSVSREKKERFSLILESASTNQTSMYLCASTPTWGTLKEAQYFGPGTRLTVT.

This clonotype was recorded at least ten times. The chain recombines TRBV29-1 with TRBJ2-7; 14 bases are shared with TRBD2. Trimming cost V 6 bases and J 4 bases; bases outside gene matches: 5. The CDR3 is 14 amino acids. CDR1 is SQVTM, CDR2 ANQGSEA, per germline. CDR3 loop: CSVSGLAGAYEQYF. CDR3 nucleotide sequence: TGCAGCGTCTCGGGACTAGCGGGAGCGTACGAGCAGTACTTC.

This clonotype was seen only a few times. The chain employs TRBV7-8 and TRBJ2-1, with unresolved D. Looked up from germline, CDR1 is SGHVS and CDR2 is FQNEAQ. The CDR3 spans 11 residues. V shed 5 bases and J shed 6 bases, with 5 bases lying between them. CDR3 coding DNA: TGTGCCAGCAGCGGTTTCAATGAGCAGTTCTTC. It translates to CASSGFNEQFF.

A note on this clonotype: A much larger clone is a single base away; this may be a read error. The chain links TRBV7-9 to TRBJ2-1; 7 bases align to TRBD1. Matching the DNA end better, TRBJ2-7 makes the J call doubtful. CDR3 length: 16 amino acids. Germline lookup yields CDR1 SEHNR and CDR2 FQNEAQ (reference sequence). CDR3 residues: CASSVNTGVAYNEQYF. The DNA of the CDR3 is TGTGCCAGCAGCGTAAATACAGGGGTAGCCTACAATGAGCAGTACTTC.

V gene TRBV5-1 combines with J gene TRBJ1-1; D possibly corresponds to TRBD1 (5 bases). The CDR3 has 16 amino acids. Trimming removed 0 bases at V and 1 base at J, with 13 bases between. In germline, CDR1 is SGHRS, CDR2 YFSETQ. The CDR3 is CASSLVVGGANTEAFF. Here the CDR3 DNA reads TGCGCCAGCAGCTTGGTTGTCGGGGGAGCGAACACTGAAGCTTTCTTT.

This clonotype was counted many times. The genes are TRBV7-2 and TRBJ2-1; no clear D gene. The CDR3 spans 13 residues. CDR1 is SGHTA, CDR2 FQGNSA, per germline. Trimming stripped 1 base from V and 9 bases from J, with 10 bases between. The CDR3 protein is CASSLGVYPEQFF. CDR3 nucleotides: TGTGCCAGCAGCTTAGGAGTCTATCCTGAGCAGTTCTTC. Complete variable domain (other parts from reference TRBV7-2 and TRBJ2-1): GAGVSQSPSNKVTEKGKDVELRCDPISGHTALYWYRQSLGQGLEFLIYFQGNSAPDKSGLPSDRFSAERTGGSVSTLTIQRTQQEDSAVYLCASSLGVYPEQFFGPGTRLTVL.

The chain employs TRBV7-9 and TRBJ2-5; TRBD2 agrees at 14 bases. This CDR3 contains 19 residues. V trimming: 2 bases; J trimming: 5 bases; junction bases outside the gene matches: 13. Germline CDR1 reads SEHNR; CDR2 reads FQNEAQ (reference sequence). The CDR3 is CASSLTLPGLAGVGETQYF. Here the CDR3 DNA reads TGTGCCAGCAGCTTAACTCTTCCGGGACTAGCGGGGGTCGGGGAGACCCAGTACTTC.

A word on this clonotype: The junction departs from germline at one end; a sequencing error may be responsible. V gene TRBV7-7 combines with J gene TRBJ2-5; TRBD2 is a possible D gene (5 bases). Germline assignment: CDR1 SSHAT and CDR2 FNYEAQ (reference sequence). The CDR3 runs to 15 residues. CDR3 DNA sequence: TGTGCTAGCAGCTTAGGGTCGGGGTGGGAAGAGACCCAGTACTTC. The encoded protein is CASSLGSGWEETQYF.

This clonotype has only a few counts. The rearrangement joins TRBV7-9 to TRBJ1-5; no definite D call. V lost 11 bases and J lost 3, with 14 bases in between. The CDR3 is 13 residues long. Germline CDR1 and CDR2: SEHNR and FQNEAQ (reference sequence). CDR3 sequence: CASQEAFNQPQHF. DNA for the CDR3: TGTGCCTCCCAAGAGGCTTTCAATCAGCCCCAGCATTTT. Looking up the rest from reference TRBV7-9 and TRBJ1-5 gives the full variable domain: DTGVSQNPRHKITKRGQNVTFRCDPISEHNRLYWYRQTLGQGPEFLTYFQNEAQLEKSRLLSDRFSAERPKGSFSTLEIQRTEQGDSAMYLCASQEAFNQPQHFGDGTRLSIL.